Presented here are 7 T cell receptor beta chains from one specimen sequenced in a study of blood T cell repertoires in COVID-19. TCRdb's table, derived via immunoSEQ multiplex PCR, lists solely in-frame clones and lacks some. This sample carries 250,000 to 400,000 clones, about nine tenths of them seen once, and the ten largest clones take 1%. Sequencing used peripheral blood. The receptors come from a man over 45 with active or convalescent COVID-19.

The CDR3 loop reads CASSKLRKKNNSNQPQHF. The DNA of the CDR3 is TGTGCCAGCAGCAAGCTCAGGAAAAAAAATAATAGCAATCAGCCCCAGCATTTT. The genes are TRBV7-6 and TRBJ1-5; D gene unclear. Germline V gene data show CDR1 as SGHVS and CDR2 as FNYEAQ. V lost 5 bases and J 0 bases, leaving 20 bases between the germline ends. This CDR3 comprises 18 residues.

There are a few counts of this clone. V usage is TRBV5-4 and J usage is TRBJ2-1; 13 positions match TRBD2. CDR3 length equals 15 residues. The germline V gene has CDR1 SGHNT and CDR2 YYREEE (reference sequence). After removal of 5 bases from V and 5 bases from J, the junction contained 4 bases not matched to a gene. In nucleotides, the CDR3 is TGTGCCAGCAGTTCTACTAGCGGGGGGGACAATGAGCAGTTCTTC. It yields the protein CASSSTSGGDNEQFF.

The genes are TRBV18 and TRBJ1-1; D unclear. Trimming removed 2 bases from V and 11 bases from J, with 18 bases in between. This CDR3 is 14 amino acids long. CDR1 and CDR2 (germline): KGHSH, LQKENI. CDR3 sequence reads: CASSPDLASIGAFF. The CDR3 region has the DNA TGTGCCAGCTCACCAGATCTAGCCTCGATAGGTGCTTTCTTT. Filled out from reference TRBV18 and TRBJ1-1, the complete variable domain reads NAGVMQNPRHLVRRRGQEARLRCSPMKGHSHVYWYRQLPEEGLKFMVYLQKENIIDESGMPKERFSAEFPKEGPSILRIQQVVRGDSAAYFCASSPDLASIGAFFGQGTRLTVV.

This clone appeared a single time. The V call is TRBV19, the J call TRBJ2-5; 7 nucleotides line up with TRBD1. The CDR3 sequence is 15 residues long. Germline V gene sequence: CDR1 LNHDA, CDR2 SQIVND (reference sequence). V was pared by 1 base and J by 2 bases, with 4 bases of the junction left unmatched. CDR3 in DNA: TGTGCCAGTAGTATAGTGACAGGGATTCAAGAGACCCAGTACTTC. Translating it yields CASSIVTGIQETQYF.

The J gene is TRBJ2-1, the V gene TRBV24-1; 12 nucleotides agree with TRBD2. CDR1 is KGHDR and CDR2 is SFDVKD in the germline V gene. The CDR3 contains 15 residues. Unmatched junction bases numbered 3, after V lost 3 bases and J lost 7 bases. The CDR3 DNA is TGTGCCACCAGTGATCGAACTAGCGGGAGGAATGAGCAGTTCTTC. Translating gives CATSDRTSGRNEQFF.

The chain's CDR3 is CASSHQGQGEFEKLFF. The CDR3 region has the DNA TGTGCCAGCAGCCACCAAGGACAGGGGGAGTTTGAAAAACTGTTTTTT. The chain combines TRBV7-8 with TRBJ1-4, with 10 bases aligning to TRBD1. Germline loops: CDR1 SGHVS, CDR2 FQNEAQ. This CDR3 is built from 16 residues. V lost 5 bases, J lost 7 bases, and 10 bases stayed unmatched.

The chain joins TRBV7-3 to TRBJ2-3; no reliable D call. The CDR3 totals 13 residues. Per germline, CDR1 SGHTA and CDR2 FQGTGA. The germline V and J ends were trimmed by 7 bases and 2 bases, with 10 bases remaining between them. The CDR3 loop reads CASKSRFTDTQYF. The CDR3 DNA reads as TGTGCCAGCAAGTCGCGGTTCACAGATACGCAGTATTTT.